This TCR beta chain was observed in a study of human T cells and chemical hapten exposure. From the RACE reads, TCRdb called clonotypes with MiXCR, one entry per CDR3 protein. This table holds fewer than 95,000 distinct CDR3 sequences, about 10% found once. The V end lost 0 bases, the J end lost 6 bases, and 15 bases lay between the germline ends. Germline loops: CDR1 ENHRY, CDR2 SYGVKD. The CDR3 has 15 amino acids. This clonotype was seen a few times. What it binds is unknown. Findings of the study overall: The number of TCRs above 1 in 1000 frequency did not change after DPC sensitization.

This sample's time point: patch test 2, 6 weeks after DPC sensitization. Stated treatment: therapeutic diphenylcyclopropenone sensitization with weekly scalp DPC. The chain carries TRBV10-3 and TRBJ2-7; D is perhaps TRBD1 (5 bases). The specimen was whole blood, collected in connection with sensitization to the hapten diphenylcyclopropenone (DPC). The source of this sequence is a man in his forties with alopecia areata. Some clones in this sample may be carry-over from other donors' samples. The CDR3 reads CAISESRNKGLEQYF. In nucleotides, the CDR3 is TGTGCCATCAGTGAGTCGAGGAATAAGGGGCTCGAGCAGTACTTC.